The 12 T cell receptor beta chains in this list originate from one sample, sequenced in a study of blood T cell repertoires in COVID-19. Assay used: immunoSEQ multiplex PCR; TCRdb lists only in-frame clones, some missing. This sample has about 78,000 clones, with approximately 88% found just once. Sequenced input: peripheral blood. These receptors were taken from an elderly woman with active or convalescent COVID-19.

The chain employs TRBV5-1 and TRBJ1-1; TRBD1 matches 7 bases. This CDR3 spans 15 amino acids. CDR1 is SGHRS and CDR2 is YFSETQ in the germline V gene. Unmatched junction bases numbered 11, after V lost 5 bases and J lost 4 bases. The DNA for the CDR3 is TGCGCCAGCAGGAGGGACAGAACCGAGGGCACTGAAGCTTTCTTT. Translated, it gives CASRRDRTEGTEAFF. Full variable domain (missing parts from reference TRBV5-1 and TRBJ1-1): KAGVTQTPRYLIKTRGQQVTLSCSPISGHRSVSWYQQTPGQGLQFLFEYFSETQRNKGNFPGRFSGRQFSNSRSEMNVSTLELGDSALYLCASRRDRTEGTEAFFGQGTRLTVV.

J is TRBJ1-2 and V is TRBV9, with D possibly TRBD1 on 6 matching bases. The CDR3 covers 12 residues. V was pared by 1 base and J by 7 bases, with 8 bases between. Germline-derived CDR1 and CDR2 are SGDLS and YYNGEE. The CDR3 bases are TGTGCCAGCAGCGTACTGGGGGCTGGCTACACCTTC. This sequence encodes CASSVLGAGYTF.

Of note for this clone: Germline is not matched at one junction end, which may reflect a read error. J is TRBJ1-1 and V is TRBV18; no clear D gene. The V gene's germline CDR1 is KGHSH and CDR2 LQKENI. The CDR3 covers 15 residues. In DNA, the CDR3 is TGTGCCAGCTCCCCACTCCTCGGAGAGGGAGGTGAAGCTTTCTTT. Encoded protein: CASSPLLGEGGEAFF.

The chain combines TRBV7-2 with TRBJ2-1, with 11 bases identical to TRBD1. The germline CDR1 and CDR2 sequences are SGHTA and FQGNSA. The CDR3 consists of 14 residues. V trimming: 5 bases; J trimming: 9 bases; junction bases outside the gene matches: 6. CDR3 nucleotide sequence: TGTGCCAGCAGCGGGACAGGGGGGACTGGTGAGCAGTTCTTC. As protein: CASSGTGGTGEQFF. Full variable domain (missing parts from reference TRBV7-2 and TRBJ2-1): GAGVSQSPSNKVTEKGKDVELRCDPISGHTALYWYRQSLGQGLEFLIYFQGNSAPDKSGLPSDRFSAERTGGSVSTLTIQRTQQEDSAVYLCASSGTGGTGEQFFGPGTRLTVL.

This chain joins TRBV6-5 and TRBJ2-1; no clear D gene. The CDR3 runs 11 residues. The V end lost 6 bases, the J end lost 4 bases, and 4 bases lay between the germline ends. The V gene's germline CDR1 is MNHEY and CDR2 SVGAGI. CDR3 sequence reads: CASSQYNEQFF. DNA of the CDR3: TGTGCCAGCAGCCAATACAATGAGCAGTTCTTC.

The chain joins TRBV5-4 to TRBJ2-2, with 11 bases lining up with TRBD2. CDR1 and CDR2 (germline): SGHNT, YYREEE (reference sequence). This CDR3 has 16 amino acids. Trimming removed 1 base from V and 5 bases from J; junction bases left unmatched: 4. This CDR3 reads CASSLLASGRTGELFF. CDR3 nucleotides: TGTGCCAGCAGCTTGTTGGCTAGCGGGAGGACCGGGGAGCTGTTTTTT.

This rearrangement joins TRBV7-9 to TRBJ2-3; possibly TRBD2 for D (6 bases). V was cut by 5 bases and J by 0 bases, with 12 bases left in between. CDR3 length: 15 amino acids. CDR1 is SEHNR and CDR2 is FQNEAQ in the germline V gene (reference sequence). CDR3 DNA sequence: TGTGCCAGCAGCCGACTAGTTACTAGCACAGATACGCAGTATTTT. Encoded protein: CASSRLVTSTDTQYF.

The CDR3 spells CAITAGNSLYEQYF. CDR3 DNA: TGTGCCATTACTGCTGGTAACAGCCTCTACGAGCAGTACTTC. The chain combines TRBV10-3 with TRBJ2-7; the D is unclear. V was trimmed by 9 bases and J by 3 bases, leaving 18 bases between them. The CDR3 extends over 14 amino acids. Germline lookup yields CDR1 ENHRY and CDR2 SYGVKD.

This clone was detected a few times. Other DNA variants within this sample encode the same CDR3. CDR3 sequence (DNA): TGTGCCAGCTCACCGGACAGGATGAACACTGAAGCTTTCTTT. This sequence encodes CASSPDRMNTEAFF. The gene calls are TRBV18 and TRBJ1-1; 7 bases map to TRBD1. The CDR3 has 14 amino acids. The germline V gene has CDR1 KGHSH and CDR2 LQKENI. V lost 3 bases and J lost 0; bases outside the gene matches: 1.

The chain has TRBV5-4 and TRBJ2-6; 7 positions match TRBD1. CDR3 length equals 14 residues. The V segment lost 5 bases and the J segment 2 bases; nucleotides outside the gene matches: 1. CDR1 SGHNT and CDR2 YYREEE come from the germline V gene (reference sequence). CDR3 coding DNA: TGTGCCAGCAGTGACAGGGCTGGGGCCAACGTCCTGACTTTC. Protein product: CASSDRAGANVLTF. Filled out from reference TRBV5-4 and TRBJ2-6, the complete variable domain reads ETGVTQSPTHLIKTRGQQVTLRCSSQSGHNTVSWYQQALGQGPQFIFQYYREEENGRGNFPPRFSGLQFPNYSSELNVNALELDDSALYLCASSDRAGANVLTFGAGSRLTVL.

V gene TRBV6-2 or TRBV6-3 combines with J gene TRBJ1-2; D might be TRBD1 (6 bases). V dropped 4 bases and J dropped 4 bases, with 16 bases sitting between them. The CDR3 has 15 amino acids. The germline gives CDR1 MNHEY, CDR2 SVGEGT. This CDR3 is CASSFRQVNVYGYTF. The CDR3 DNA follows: TGTGCCAGCAGTTTCAGACAGGTTAACGTCTATGGCTACACCTTC.

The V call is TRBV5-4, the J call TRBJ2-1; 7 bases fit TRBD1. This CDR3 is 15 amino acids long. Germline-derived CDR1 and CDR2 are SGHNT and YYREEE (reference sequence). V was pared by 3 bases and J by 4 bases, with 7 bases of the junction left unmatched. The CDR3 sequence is CASSSYRGSYNEQFF. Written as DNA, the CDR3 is TGTGCCAGCAGCTCGTACAGGGGATCGTACAATGAGCAGTTCTTC.